The 14 T cell receptor beta chains listed next were all sequenced from one sample in a study of cytomegalovirus exposure and HLA in healthy donors. Primers: 60 Vbeta forward and 13 Jbeta reverse. Some clones are missing from TCRdb's copy, which holds only in-frame ones; the method was immunoSEQ multiplex PCR. The data hold 150,000 to 200,000 clones, with over 70% observed a single time. Sequencing was done on a sample of PBMCs. These receptors were obtained from a man aged 35 to 55 in good health and CMV-seropositive.

V gene TRBV19 combines with J gene TRBJ2-2; D perhaps matches TRBD2 (6 bases). V lost 4 bases and J lost 3, with 21 bases in between. The CDR3 sequence is 18 residues long. From germline, CDR1 is LNHDA and CDR2 SQIVND (reference sequence). The CDR3 here is CASSKGLVEAGDTGELFF. The CDR3 DNA follows: TGTGCCAGTAGTAAAGGGCTGGTAGAAGCGGGCGACACCGGGGAGCTGTTTTTT.

This clone was picked up one time. This chain uses TRBV2 with TRBJ2-7; D might be TRBD1 (5 bases). CDR1 is SNHLY and CDR2 is FYNNEI in the germline V gene. V was cut by 6 bases and J by 2 bases, with 8 bases left in between. The CDR3 runs 12 residues. The CDR3 reads CASSGQPYEQYF. DNA of the CDR3: TGTGCCAGCAGCGGACAACCCTACGAGCAGTACTTC.

The chain uses TRBV11-3 and TRBJ2-5, with 10 bases matching TRBD2. The J call may be incorrect, as the DNA end agrees better with TRBJ2-7. The CDR3 runs to 18 residues. Germline V gives CDR1 SGHNT, CDR2 YENEEA. CDR3: CASSFFSGRPTSSYEQYF. The CDR3 DNA reads as TGTGCCAGCAGCTTTTTTAGCGGGAGGCCTACTAGCTCCTACGAGCAGTACTTC.

The rearrangement uses TRBV7-2 and TRBJ2-7; a weak D match, TRBD2 (6 bases). Germline-derived CDR1 and CDR2 are SGHTA and FQGNSA. This CDR3 spans 14 amino acids. The germline V and J ends were trimmed by 5 bases and 1 base, with 12 bases remaining between them. As DNA, the CDR3 is TGTGCCAGCAGCCCACTAGCAGCTTCCTACGAGCAGTACTTC. Protein product: CASSPLAASYEQYF.

The chain employs TRBV19 and TRBJ1-1, with unresolved D. This CDR3 region has 11 residues. CDR1 is LNHDA and CDR2 is SQIVND in the germline V gene (reference sequence). V was clipped by 4 bases and J by 8 bases, with 8 bases between them. The CDR3 spells CASSRAPEAFF. The CDR3 bases are TGTGCCAGTAGTAGGGCACCCGAAGCTTTCTTT.

The chain couples TRBV11-1 to TRBJ1-2, with D possibly matching TRBD1 (5 bases). V lost 5 bases and J lost 1, with 11 bases in between. CDR3 size: 14 residues. Germline V gene sequence: CDR1 SGHAT, CDR2 FQDESV (reference sequence). The DNA of the CDR3 is TGTGCCAGCAGCCCGGGACTTAATAACTATGGCTACACCTTC. Its protein is CASSPGLNNYGYTF. Full variable domain (outside the CDR3, taken from reference TRBV11-1 and TRBJ1-2): EAEVAQSPRYKITEKSQAVAFWCDPISGHATLYWYRQILGQGPELLVQFQDESVVDDSQLPKDRFSAERLKGVDSTLKIQPAELGDSAMYLCASSPGLNNYGYTFGSGTRLTVV.

With regard to this clone: Compared with germline, one end of the junction differs, possibly owing to a read error. This chain links TRBV4-1 with TRBJ2-7; TRBD2 aligns across 9 bases. Germline lookup yields CDR1 MGHRA and CDR2 YSYEKL. CDR3 length equals 12 residues. The DNA for the CDR3 is TGCGCCAGTAGCGGGAGCTCCCACGAGCAGTACTTC. Protein: CASSGSSHEQYF.

This rearrangement joins TRBV5-1 to TRBJ2-3; D is unclear. CDR1 SGHRS and CDR2 YFSETQ come from the germline V gene. The V gene lost 7 bases and the J gene lost 2 bases, with 5 bases spanning the gap. This CDR3 comprises 11 residues. As DNA, the CDR3 is TGCGCCAGCTTCCACACAGATACGCAGTATTTT. Residues: CASFHTDTQYF.

The chain links TRBV19 to TRBJ1-1; D is undetermined. Per germline, CDR1 LNHDA and CDR2 SQIVND (reference sequence). The length of the CDR3 is 14 residues. V was pared by 0 bases and J by 3 bases, with 8 bases between. This CDR3 is CASSIDVADTEAFF. The CDR3, as DNA: TGTGCCAGTAGTATAGATGTCGCGGACACTGAAGCTTTCTTT.

The V gene is TRBV29-1, the J gene TRBJ2-4, with 7 nucleotides matching TRBD1. V lost 5 bases to trimming and J lost 0 bases; unmatched junction nucleotides: 4. Germline loops: CDR1 SQVTM, CDR2 ANQGSEA. The CDR3 consists of 14 residues. CDR3 sequence reads: CSVQRGLAKNIQYF. DNA for the CDR3: TGCAGCGTTCAAAGGGGGCTAGCCAAAAACATTCAGTACTTC. The complete variable domain, with remaining parts taken from reference TRBV29-1 and TRBJ2-4, reads SAVISQKPSRDICQRGTSLTIQCQVDSQVTMMFWYRQQPGQSLTLIATANQGSEATYESGFVIDKFPISRPNLTFSTLTVSNMSPEDSSIYLCSVQRGLAKNIQYFGAGTRLSVL.

The rearrangement links TRBV2 to TRBJ2-1; D is uncertain. The CDR3 length is 14 residues. Looked up from germline, CDR1 is SNHLY and CDR2 is FYNNEI. V was trimmed by 1 base and J by 8 bases, leaving 12 bases between them. The CDR3 loop is CASSEGPPPDEQFF. The CDR3 nucleotides are TGTGCCAGCAGTGAAGGCCCACCGCCGGATGAGCAGTTCTTC.

The rearrangement uses TRBV11-3 and TRBJ2-7, with 9 nucleotides matching TRBD1. CDR1 and CDR2 from the germline V gene are SGHNT and YENEEA. The V and J ends lost 5 bases and 3 bases, in that order; junction bases with no gene match: 8. The CDR3 has 15 residues. The CDR3 here is CASSGTGISLYEQYF. The CDR3 DNA follows: TGTGCCAGCAGCGGGACAGGGATCAGTCTCTACGAGCAGTACTTC. Complete variable domain (other parts from reference TRBV11-3 and TRBJ2-7): EAGVVQSPRYKIIEKKQPVAFWCNPISGHNTLYWYLQNLGQGPELLIRYENEEAVDDSQLPKDRFSAERLKGVDSTLKIQPAELGDSAVYLCASSGTGISLYEQYFGPGTRLTVT.

This clone was found once. The rearrangement uses TRBV7-6 and TRBJ2-1; 13 bases are shared with TRBD2. This CDR3 is built from 15 residues. After removal of 6 bases from V and 9 bases from J, the junction contained 8 bases not matched to a gene. Germline CDR1 SGHVS, CDR2 FNYEAQ. Here the CDR3 reads CASSQGLAGVGEQFF. In DNA, the CDR3 is TGTGCCAGCAGTCAAGGACTAGCGGGAGTAGGTGAGCAGTTCTTC.

This chain links TRBV7-6 with TRBJ2-5; 7 bases map to TRBD2. The DNA end is a closer match to TRBJ2-7, so the J assignment may be wrong. Per germline, CDR1 SGHVS and CDR2 FNYEAQ. The length of the CDR3 is 15 residues. The CDR3 reads CASSLGLAENYEQYF. CDR3 sequence (DNA): TGTGCCAGCAGCTTAGGTCTAGCGGAGAACTACGAGCAGTACTTC.